A selection of T cell receptor beta chains follows, all from one sample in a study of OX40 agonist ivuxolimab in advanced cancers. Profiled with immunoSEQ multiplex PCR; TCRdb holds only in-frame clones, not every one. The sample includes about 13,000 clones, about 80% of them seen just once. Sequencing was performed on CD4+ or CD8+ T cells sorted from blood, taken in a trial of the OX40 agonist ivuxolimab. Receptors originate from an adult with an advanced solid tumor such as melanoma, head and neck, liver or kidney cancer. The CDR3 runs from the conserved cysteine through the conserved F or W. D genes are given only for firm matches. Part of the rows lack a size; the others show once, few, many or a class for expanded clones.

cdr3_length	d_call	clone_size	j_call	v_call	cdr3_aa	cdr3_nt
15	TRBD2	medium-sized	TRBJ2-1	TRBV30	CAKYRLAGGRNEQFF	TGTGCCAAATACCGACTAGCGGGAGGACGGAATGAGCAGTTCTTC
10	-	-	TRBJ2-7	TRBV29-1	CSVVLYEQYF	TGCAGCGTTGTCCTCTACGAGCAGTACTTC
16	-	-	TRBJ2-3	TRBV7-3	CASSLNSAGRKDTQYF	TGTGCCAGCAGCTTAAATTCGGCGGGGCGCAAGGATACGCAGTATTTT
13	-	-	TRBJ2-7	TRBV9	CASSVGEKGPIYF	TGTGCCAGCAGCGTAGGGGAGAAGGGCCCAATTTACTTC
15	-	-	TRBJ2-7	TRBV4-2	CASSQDTALTYEQYF	TGTGCCAGCAGCCAAGATACGGCCCTGACTTACGAGCAGTACTTC
15	TRBD2	-	TRBJ2-3	TRBV9	CASSATSGSRLSQYF	TGTGCCAGCAGCGCGACTAGCGGGAGTCGGCTGTCGCAGTATTTT
15	TRBD2	-	TRBJ2-7	TRBV7-9	CASTVLAGGPYEQYF	TGTGCCAGCACCGTACTAGCGGGAGGGCCCTACGAGCAGTACTTC
23	-	-	TRBJ2-1	TRBV6-4	CASSDSRTLGDVADSSPYNEQFF	TGTGCCAGCAGTGACTCGAGGACCCTCGGGGACGTAGCCGATTCATCCCCCTACAATGAGCAGTTCTTC
10	-	-	TRBJ2-7	TRBV20-1	CSATDTEQYF	TGCAGTGCGACAGACACCGAGCAGTACTTC
18	TRBD2	-	TRBJ2-3	TRBV4-1	CASSQHPGLAGLTDTQYF	TGCGCCAGCAGCCAGCATCCGGGACTAGCGGGACTCACAGATACGCAGTATTTT
15	-	-	TRBJ2-1	TRBV6-5	CASSWTSPEYNEQFF	TGTGCCAGCAGTTGGACTTCCCCGGAATACAATGAGCAGTTCTTC
12	-	-	TRBJ2-1	TRBV25-1	CASSVGSTEQFF	TGTGCCAGCAGTGTGGGGTCTACAGAGCAGTTCTTC
15	-	-	TRBJ2-7	TRBV19	CASRTSEGSIHEQYF	TGTGCCAGCAGGACGTCGGAAGGATCAATTCACGAGCAGTACTTC
11	-	few	TRBJ2-2	TRBV19	CASIKLGELFF	TGTGCCTCAATTAAGCTCGGGGAGCTGTTTTTT
13	-	-	TRBJ2-7	TRBV30	CAWSVGYSYEQYF	TGTGCCTGGAGTGTTGGGTACTCCTACGAGCAGTACTTC
15	-	-	TRBJ2-5	TRBV5-1	CASSHFVEPLETQYF	TGCGCCAGCAGCCACTTCGTGGAGCCCCTGGAGACCCAGTACTTC
12	-	-	TRBJ1-1	TRBV30	CAWSVWGGEAFF	TGTGCCTGGAGTGTATGGGGGGGTGAAGCTTTCTTT